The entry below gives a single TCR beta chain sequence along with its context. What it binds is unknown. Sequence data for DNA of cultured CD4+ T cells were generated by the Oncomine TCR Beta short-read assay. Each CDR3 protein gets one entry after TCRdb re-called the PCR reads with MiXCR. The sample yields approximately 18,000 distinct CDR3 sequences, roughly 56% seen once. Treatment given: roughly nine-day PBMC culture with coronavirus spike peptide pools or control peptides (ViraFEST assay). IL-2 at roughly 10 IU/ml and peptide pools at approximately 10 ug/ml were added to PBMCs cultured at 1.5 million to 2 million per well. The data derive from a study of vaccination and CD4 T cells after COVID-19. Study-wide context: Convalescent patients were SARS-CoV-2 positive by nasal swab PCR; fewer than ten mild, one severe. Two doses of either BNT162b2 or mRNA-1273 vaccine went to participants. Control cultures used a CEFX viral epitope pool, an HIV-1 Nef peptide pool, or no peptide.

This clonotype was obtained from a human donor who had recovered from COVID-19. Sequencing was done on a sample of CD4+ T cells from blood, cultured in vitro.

CDR3 DNA sequence: TGTGCCACCAGTGCCGGGCTGAACACTGAAGCTTTCTTT. Amino acids: CATSAGLNTEAFF. The chain has TRBV24-1 and TRBJ1-1; D gene uncertain. CDR1 and CDR2 from the germline V gene are KGHDR and SFDVKD. V was clipped by 5 bases and J by 0 bases, with 6 bases between them. This CDR3 is 13 amino acids long.